This T cell receptor (beta chain) was retrieved from a study of T cell responses to AZD1222 COVID-19 vaccine. Of note for this clone: Its specificity is unknown.

Study-wide results and caveats: The repertoires were collected only after the peak T cell response.

The data were produced by immunoSEQ multiplex PCR, yet TCRdb's version contains in-frame clones alone and is incomplete. This table holds around 220,000 clones, roughly 94% found once. The starting material was peripheral blood, obtained 28 days after the second dose of the MenACWY control vaccine. This TCR derives from an adult who received the MenACWY meningococcal vaccine as a control.

For the CDR3, the DNA is TGCGCCAGCAGCCATGGGGGACACAGGGCCGACACCGGGGAGCTGTTTTTT. Translating it yields CASSHGGHRADTGELFF. The chain is built from TRBV4-3 and TRBJ2-2; D is possibly TRBD1 (6 bases). Trimming took off 3 bases at V and 3 bases at J, with 17 bases between the two ends. Germline V gene data show CDR1 as LGHNA and CDR2 as YSLEER. The CDR3 totals 17 residues.